This T cell receptor (beta chain) was recovered during a study of shared clonotypes between healthy human individuals. Study results and caveats: Lower generation probabilities were found for non-shared clonotypes than for those shared by all four donors.

Within Nashville, Tennessee resided all donors, each a Caucasian adult. Measured with immunoSEQ multiplex PCR; TCRdb has only the in-frame clones, and not every one. This sample yields 2 million to 3 million clones, of which approximately 90% are seen a single time; around 0.14% belongs to the top ten. This clone was observed once. Its cognate antigen is unknown. The specimen was naive CD4+ T cells sorted from blood. The subset was: CD45RA+ positively selected. This receptor was obtained from a man younger than 35 in good health.

The CDR3 nucleotides read TGCGCCAGCAGCTTGGATTTTGCGGGTTCTGACGAGCAGTACTTC. It specifies CASSLDFAGSDEQYF. V usage is TRBV5-1 and J usage is TRBJ2-7, with D possibly matching TRBD2 (5 bases). The length of the CDR3 is 15 residues. Germline-derived CDR1 and CDR2 are SGHRS and YFSETQ. Trimming left V 0 bases short and J 5 bases short, with 15 bases between. Variable domain in full (rest from reference TRBV5-1 and TRBJ2-7): KAGVTQTPRYLIKTRGQQVTLSCSPISGHRSVSWYQQTPGQGLQFLFEYFSETQRNKGNFPGRFSGRQFSNSRSEMNVSTLELGDSALYLCASSLDFAGSDEQYFGPGTRLTVT.